Listed here are 23 T cell receptor beta chains from one sample, sequenced in a study of T cells in Graves' hyperthyroidism and ophthalmopathy (dated 2019 in TCRdb). The receptor library was made with multiplex PCR. Reads for this sample came from an Illumina HiSeq 2000. TCR beta CDR3 regions were amplified from RNA transcripts. The first round of RT-PCR for the TCR CDR3 was performed with the HTBI primer set and the Qiagen OneStep RT-PCR kit. In TCRdb, the public reads were trimmed at Q25 with fastp and aligned with MiXCR, with productive beta chains retained. Rows with one shared CDR3 protein collapse into an entry with the most common genes and DNA. Counted in this sample were around 200,000 distinct CDR3 sequences; around 19% of them appeared once. Clones ranked in the top ten supply 44% of the sample. Sequenced: blood. The receptor source for this set is a man aged 40-49 years with Graves' hyperthyroidism.

This clonotype showed up many times. The chain joins TRBV2 to TRBJ2-1; TRBD1 matches 7 bases. The CDR3 contains 15 residues. CDR1 is SNHLY and CDR2 is FYNNEI in the germline V gene. V shed 7 bases, J shed 7 bases, and the junction held 13 bases outside the gene matches. For the CDR3, the DNA is TGTGCCAGCACCCGAGGGGGCAGCCTGAGGAATGAGCAGTTCTTC. The encoded protein is CASTRGGSLRNEQFF.

V is TRBV12-3 or TRBV12-4 and J is TRBJ2-7; tentatively, D is TRBD1 (6 bases). V shed 7 bases and J shed 4 bases, with 17 bases lying between them. This CDR3 spans 14 amino acids. The chain's CDR3 is CASTELDSPYEQYF. DNA of the CDR3: TGTGCCAGCACCGAACTGGACAGTCCATACGAGCAGTACTTC.

This clonotype was picked up a small number of times. V is TRBV6-9 and J is TRBJ2-5; a weak D match, TRBD1 (5 bases). The CDR3 covers 13 residues. The V gene lost 8 bases and the J gene lost 1 base, with 11 bases spanning the gap. The germline V gene encodes CDR1 MNHGY and CDR2 SVAAGI. The CDR3 sequence: CASGSGLQETQYF. The CDR3 DNA follows: TGTGCCAGCGGTTCAGGGCTCCAAGAGACCCAGTACTTC.

This clonotype has more than one count but fewer than ten. V is TRBV19 and J is TRBJ1-1, with a weak D call TRBD1 (6 bases). CDR1 and CDR2 from the germline V gene are LNHDA and SQIVND (reference sequence). CDR3 length: 15 amino acids. V was pared by 3 bases and J by 0 bases, with 11 bases between. CDR3 DNA sequence: TGTGCCAGTAGTATTAACAGGGATATGAACACTGAAGCTTTCTTT. This gives the protein CASSINRDMNTEAFF.

This clonotype was detected many times. DNA for the CDR3: TGTGCCAGCGCCCTCATGAGGGGGCGGTACGAGCAGTACTTC. Its translation: CASALMRGRYEQYF. The chain links TRBV27 to TRBJ2-7; TRBD1 matches at 7 bases. CDR3 length: 14 residues. The J segment lost 4 bases and the V segment lost 8 bases, leaving 11 bases of the junction unmatched. Germline V gene data show CDR1 as MNHEY and CDR2 as SMNVEV (reference sequence).

This clonotype was found many times. This chain links TRBV30 with TRBJ1-2; 12 bases line up with TRBD1. This CDR3 has 15 amino acids. CDR1 is GTSNPN, CDR2 SVGIG, per germline (reference sequence). V gave up 7 bases and J gave up 7 bases; unmatched junction bases: 13. CDR3 region: CASIRRDRGRGGYTF. The DNA for the CDR3 is TGTGCCTCAATAAGACGGGACAGGGGGCGGGGTGGCTACACCTTC.

This clonotype was counted at least ten times. The rearrangement joins TRBV28 to TRBJ2-3; 10 bases fit TRBD1. CDR1 and CDR2 (germline): MDHEN, SYDVKM. The CDR3 length is 14 residues. V shed 5 bases and J 3 bases; nucleotides not matched to a gene: 2. DNA for the CDR3: TGTGCCAGCAGTGGGGGACAGGGGACAGATACGCAGTATTTT. Protein: CASSGGQGTDTQYF.

This clonotype was seen a few times. The chain carries TRBV4-2 and TRBJ2-1; possible D gene TRBD1, 6 bases. Germline V gene lookup returns CDR1 LGHNA and CDR2 YNFKEQ. The V end lost 5 bases, the J end lost 6 bases, and 14 bases lay between the germline ends. This CDR3 region has 14 residues. The CDR3 loop reads CASSYKQGSNEQFF. As DNA, the CDR3 is TGTGCCAGCAGCTATAAACAGGGAAGCAATGAGCAGTTCTTC.

The rearrangement joins TRBV28 to TRBJ2-7, with 9 nucleotides matching TRBD2. V lost 5 bases, J lost 0 bases, and 8 bases stayed unmatched. Germline assignment: CDR1 MDHEN and CDR2 SYDVKM. The CDR3 is made up of 16 amino acids. As DNA, the CDR3 is TGTGCCAGCAGTGAGCATAGCGGGGGCGCCTCCTACGAGCAGTACTTC. This sequence encodes CASSEHSGGASYEQYF.

The V gene is TRBV6-1, the J gene TRBJ2-2; tentative D call: TRBD2 (5 bases). The DNA end favors TRBJ2-3, so the J call may be wrong. Germline lookup yields CDR1 MNHNS and CDR2 SASEGT. There are 12 residues in the CDR3. The CDR3 spells CASSEPPGEQYF. The CDR3, as DNA: TGTGCCAGCAGTGAACCCCCCGGGGAGCAGTATTTT.

The genes are TRBV19 and TRBJ2-7; D is unresolved. This CDR3 spans 13 amino acids. The ends were cut back, 3 bases at V and 6 bases at J, with 12 bases in the middle. Germline CDR1 and CDR2: LNHDA and SQIVND (reference sequence). CDR3 region: CASSIRGRSEQYF. In DNA, the CDR3 is TGTGCCAGTAGTATCAGAGGTCGGAGCGAGCAGTACTTC.

The gene calls are TRBV27 and TRBJ2-2; 7 nucleotides line up with TRBD2. Per the germline V gene, CDR1 is MNHEY and CDR2 is SMNVEV (reference sequence). The ends lost 2 bases at V and 2 bases at J; junction bases unmatched: 5. CDR3 length: 16 residues. The chain's CDR3 is CASSLMGGTNTGELFF. Written as DNA, the CDR3 is TGTGCCAGCAGTTTAATGGGGGGGACCAACACCGGGGAGCTGTTTTTT.

In this sample, this clonotype turned up many times. The chain carries TRBV7-2 and TRBJ2-1; 9 bases are a match to TRBD2. This CDR3 region has 19 residues. V was clipped by 1 base and J by 6 bases; unmatched bases: 16. The germline CDR1 and CDR2 sequences are SGHTA and FQGNSA. The CDR3 sequence: CASSLGAGRGGLFGNEQFF. CDR3 in DNA: TGTGCCAGCAGCTTAGGGGCGGGGCGGGGGGGCCTTTTTGGCAATGAGCAGTTCTTC.

The V and J genes are TRBV18 and TRBJ1-1; the match to TRBD1 covers 9 bases. V shed 5 bases, J shed 4 bases, and the junction held 8 bases outside the gene matches. The CDR3 has 15 amino acids. From germline, CDR1 is KGHSH and CDR2 LQKENI. The CDR3 DNA reads as TGTGCCAGCTCAACCGGGACAGGGTTCGGCACTGAAGCTTTCTTT. Protein product: CASSTGTGFGTEAFF.

The gene calls are TRBV7-2 and TRBJ1-5; no clear D. V lost 2 bases and J 3 bases, leaving 14 bases between the germline ends. The length of the CDR3 is 16 residues. Germline CDR1 reads SGHTA; CDR2 reads FQGNSA. CDR3 in DNA: TGTGCCAGCAGCTTAAACTCCGGACGAGACAATCAGCCCCAGCATTTT. Amino acids: CASSLNSGRDNQPQHF.

This clonotype showed up just a few times. The rearrangement uses TRBV5-4 and TRBJ2-1; 11 bases match TRBD2. This CDR3 contains 16 residues. From germline, CDR1 is SGHNT and CDR2 YYREEE (reference sequence). V was clipped by 3 bases and J by 3 bases; unmatched bases: 5. Here the CDR3 reads CASSSGLAGIYNEQFF. The CDR3 nucleotides read TGTGCCAGCAGCTCCGGACTAGCGGGTATCTACAATGAGCAGTTCTTC. The full variable domain, completed using reference TRBV5-4 and TRBJ2-1, is ETGVTQSPTHLIKTRGQQVTLRCSSQSGHNTVSWYQQALGQGPQFIFQYYREEENGRGNFPPRFSGLQFPNYSSELNVNALELDDSALYLCASSSGLAGIYNEQFFGPGTRLTVL.

In this sample, this clonotype turned up many times. The rearrangement joins TRBV6-2 or TRBV6-3 to TRBJ2-7; TRBD2 is a possible D gene (7 bases). The CDR3 contains 17 residues. From germline, CDR1 is MNHEY and CDR2 SVGEGT. Trimming cost V 2 bases and J 4 bases, with 21 bases left between them. The CDR3 nucleotides read TGTGCCAGCAGTTACGAGGGAGGGGGTTTTCGTGAGTACGAGCAGTACTTC. Translated, it gives CASSYEGGGFREYEQYF.

The J gene is TRBJ2-2, the V gene TRBV5-5; D uncertain. The germline V gene encodes CDR1 SGHKS and CDR2 YYEKEE (reference sequence). The CDR3 extends over 15 amino acids. Trimming removed 2 bases from V and 0 bases from J, with 8 bases in between. CDR3 coding DNA: TGTGCCAGCAGCTTAGTGAACACGAACACCGGGGAGCTGTTTTTT. This translates into CASSLVNTNTGELFF.

Remarks on this clonotype: A read error may be the cause here, since a much bigger clone is one base away. The gene calls are TRBV20-1 and TRBJ1-3; D not certain. Germline V gene data show CDR1 as DFQATT and CDR2 as SNEGSKA (reference sequence). The CDR3 runs to 14 residues. V was clipped by 4 bases and J by 2 bases, with 12 bases between them. CDR3 nucleotide sequence: TGCAGTGCTACCCTGCTTGGGGCTGGAAACACCATATATTTT. Its protein is CSATLLGAGNTIYF.

This clonotype was seen many times. This chain connects TRBV5-1 to TRBJ1-2; possible D gene TRBD1, 5 bases. Germline V gives CDR1 SGHRS, CDR2 YFSETQ. The CDR3 runs to 14 residues. Trimming removed 0 bases from V and 0 bases from J, with 6 bases in between. CDR3 bases: TGCGCCAGCAGCTTGGAGGGGTCTAACTATGGCTACACCTTC. This sequence encodes CASSLEGSNYGYTF.

This clonotype was detected many times. The chain is built from TRBV28 and TRBJ2-1; the D gene could be TRBD1 or TRBD2 (5 bases each). The V end was cut by 7 bases, the J end by 9 bases, with 22 bases between. CDR3 size: 15 residues. Per germline, CDR1 MDHEN and CDR2 SYDVKM. This CDR3 is CASKGSPTWGGEQFF. CDR3 nucleotide sequence: TGTGCCAGCAAGGGGAGTCCTACATGGGGCGGTGAGCAGTTCTTC.

This clonotype was seen only a few times. V is TRBV30 and J is TRBJ2-1; the match to TRBD2 covers 7 bases. Germline lookup yields CDR1 GTSNPN and CDR2 SVGIG (reference sequence). This CDR3 spans 14 amino acids. V was clipped by 3 bases and J by 3 bases; unmatched bases: 5. CDR3 residues: CAWRTGGSYNEQFF. The CDR3, as DNA: TGTGCCTGGAGGACGGGGGGAAGCTACAATGAGCAGTTCTTC. Full variable domain (missing parts from reference TRBV30 and TRBJ2-1): SQTIHQWPATLVQPVGSPLSLECTVEGTSNPNLYWYRQAAGRGLQLLFYSVGIGQISSEVPQNLSASRPQDRQFILSSKKLLLSDSGFYLCAWRTGGSYNEQFFGPGTRLTVL.

This clonotype occurred many times. V usage is TRBV12-3 or TRBV12-4 and J usage is TRBJ2-3, with 8 bases aligning to TRBD1. There are 14 residues in the CDR3. With V trimmed by 5 bases and J by 4 bases, 5 bases remained unmatched. Written as DNA, the CDR3 is TGTGCCAGCAGTGCAAGACAGGGGTCAGATACGCAGTATTTT. Translating gives CASSARQGSDTQYF.